These 9 T cell receptor beta chains share one sample of origin, sequenced in a study of T cells in Graves' hyperthyroidism and ophthalmopathy. TCR beta CDR3 sequences were amplified from RNA transcripts. First-round RT-PCR of the TCR CDR3 relied on the HTBI primer set. MiXCR was run by TCRdb on the multiplex PCR reads, yielding one entry per CDR3 protein. This table has a few hundred thousand distinct CDR3 sequences, approximately 14% appearing once. Material: blood. These receptor sequences come from a young woman with Graves' hyperthyroidism that later progressed to Graves' ophthalmopathy.

In the case of this clonotype: A read error is possible here, since a much larger clone lies one base away. Lacking the conserved final phenylalanine or tryptophan, this CDR3 likely reflects a read error. This chain links TRBV6-2 or TRBV6-3 with TRBJ1-2; the match to TRBD1 covers 7 bases. Germline CDR1 and CDR2: MNHEY and SVGEGT. The CDR3 sequence is 14 residues long. The V gene end was trimmed by 6 bases and the J gene end by 6 bases; junction bases not matched to a gene: 10. CDR3 sequence: CASSLGTDVNGYTL. In DNA, the CDR3 is TGTGCCAGCAGCCTTGGGACAGACGTGAATGGCTACACCCTC.

This clonotype occurred many times. The J gene is TRBJ2-7, the V gene TRBV5-1; the D gene is possibly TRBD1 (6 bases). The CDR3 has 15 residues. V was cut by 2 bases and J by 0 bases, with 12 bases left in between. Germline lookup yields CDR1 SGHRS and CDR2 YFSETQ. The CDR3 loop reads CASSLRDKGSYEQYF. CDR3 bases: TGCGCCAGCAGCTTACGGGACAAGGGCTCCTACGAGCAGTACTTC.

This clonotype showed up many times. V usage is TRBV5-1 and J usage is TRBJ2-7, with 9 positions matching TRBD2. The CDR3 length is 18 residues. The junction had 12 bases not matched to a gene; V was cut back by 2 bases and J by 0 bases. The germline V gene has CDR1 SGHRS and CDR2 YFSETQ. The CDR3 nucleotides are TGCGCCAGCAGCTTTACGGCTAGCGGGGTGGGGAGCTCCTACGAGCAGTACTTC. Translation: CASSFTASGVGSSYEQYF.

This clonotype was picked up a small number of times. CDR3 in DNA: TGTGCCAGTAGTACGCCGGGACAGAAGTTGAACACTGAAGCTTTCTTT. Encoded protein: CASSTPGQKLNTEAFF. The chain has TRBV19 and TRBJ1-1, with 7 nucleotides matching TRBD1. The V gene's germline CDR1 is LNHDA and CDR2 SQIVND (reference sequence). V shed 4 bases, J shed 0 bases, and the junction held 8 bases outside the gene matches. The CDR3 sequence is 16 residues long.

This clonotype was seen at least ten times. V usage is TRBV15 and J usage is TRBJ2-2; D might be TRBD2 (7 bases). Trimming took off 1 base at V and 0 bases at J, with 21 bases between the two ends. Germline V gives CDR1 LNHNV, CDR2 YYDKDF (reference sequence). The CDR3 runs 20 residues. The CDR3 loop reads CATSRAMTWGGLANTGELFF. Here the CDR3 DNA reads TGTGCCACCAGCAGAGCCATGACATGGGGGGGCCTCGCGAACACCGGGGAGCTGTTTTTT.

This clonotype appeared many times. This chain joins TRBV2 and TRBJ2-5, with 12 bases matching TRBD2. V lost 7 bases and J lost 1; bases outside the gene matches: 4. CDR1 and CDR2 (germline): SNHLY, FYNNEI. The CDR3 is 15 residues long. The chain's CDR3 is CASNRGLAGQETQYF. The CDR3 bases are TGTGCCAGCAACCGGGGACTAGCGGGCCAAGAGACCCAGTACTTC.

For this clonotype: One end of the junction fails to match germline, which may point to a read error. This chain uses TRBV6-5 with TRBJ1-6; TRBD1 matches at 10 bases. The CDR3 runs 18 residues. The germline V gene has CDR1 MNHEY and CDR2 SVGAGI. The CDR3, as DNA: TGTGCCAGCAGTTTCCGGGACAGGGGCACCCGTTTTTATTCACCCCCCCACTTT. Its translation: CASSFRDRGTRFYSPPHF.

This clonotype appeared many times. This chain joins TRBV11-2 and TRBJ2-3; D is unclear. V lost 4 bases to trimming and J lost 6 bases, with 8 bases between them. The CDR3 has 12 amino acids. CDR1 is SGHAT and CDR2 is FQNNGV in the germline V gene. The CDR3 region has the DNA TGTGCCAGCAGCTCCCTGAGGGATACGCAGTATTTT. It yields the protein CASSSLRDTQYF. Variable domain in full (rest from reference TRBV11-2 and TRBJ2-3): EAGVAQSPRYKIIEKRQSVAFWCNPISGHATLYWYQQILGQGPKLLIQFQNNGVVDDSQLPKDRFSAERLKGVDSTLKIQPAKLEDSAVYLCASSSLRDTQYFGPGTRLTVL.

The chain links TRBV18 to TRBJ2-7; D is undetermined. Germline assignment: CDR1 KGHSH and CDR2 LQKENI. Trimming took 0 bases from V and 3 from J, leaving 9 bases between them. The CDR3 runs 14 residues. Here the CDR3 DNA reads TGTGCCAGCTCACCACCGTCACGCGTCTACGAGCAGTACTTC. This sequence encodes CASSPPSRVYEQYF.